These 23 T cell receptor beta chains share one sample of origin, sequenced in a study of neurological immune-mediated disorders. TCRdb re-derived calls from the 5' RACE reads in MiXCR, one entry per CDR3 protein. The sample lists about 41,000 distinct CDR3 sequences; about 14% were seen once. Input material: CD4+ T cells from blood. Receptors originate from a woman in her sixties with HTLV-1-associated myelopathy (HAM/TSP).

The chain is built from TRBV6-2 or TRBV6-3 and TRBJ2-3, with D perhaps TRBD1 or TRBD2 (5 bases each). The CDR3 spans 17 residues. The germline V gene has CDR1 MNHEY and CDR2 SVGEGT. V dropped 5 bases and J dropped 0 bases, with 18 bases sitting between them. This CDR3 reads CASSLGTGKLSTDTQYF. The CDR3 bases are TGTGCCAGCAGTCTCGGGACCGGGAAACTTAGCACAGATACGCAGTATTTT.

This clonotype appeared many times. This rearrangement joins TRBV10-3 to TRBJ1-5; possibly TRBD1 for D (5 bases). Germline-derived CDR1 and CDR2 are ENHRY and SYGVKD. The CDR3 covers 13 residues. V lost 7 bases and J lost 7, with 14 bases in between. CDR3 nucleotide sequence: TGTGCCATCACTGGGACCTTCGGGCAGCCCCAGCATTTT. This translates into CAITGTFGQPQHF.

Ten or more counts support this clonotype. The chain has TRBV20-1 and TRBJ1-1, with no clear D. CDR1 and CDR2 (germline): DFQATT, SNEGSKA (reference sequence). This CDR3 has 13 residues. V was clipped by 0 bases and J by 4 bases, with 9 bases between them. The CDR3 loop is CSARDGVSTEAFF. DNA for the CDR3: TGCAGTGCTAGAGATGGGGTTAGCACTGAAGCTTTCTTT.

This clonotype was picked up many times. The chain combines TRBV24-1 with TRBJ2-1; weak D call: TRBD1 (6 bases). CDR1 KGHDR and CDR2 SFDVKD come from the germline V gene. Trimming cost V 3 bases and J 8 bases, with 16 bases left between them. The CDR3 spans 15 residues. The CDR3 loop reads CATSDPTTGYDEQFF. CDR3 sequence (DNA): TGTGCCACCAGTGATCCGACGACAGGATATGATGAGCAGTTCTTC.

This clonotype was counted at least ten times. The chain carries TRBV20-1 and TRBJ2-7; 8 bases line up with TRBD1. The CDR3 is 14 residues long. CDR1 DFQATT and CDR2 SNEGSKA come from the germline V gene (reference sequence). The J segment lost 2 bases and the V segment lost 4 bases, leaving 7 bases of the junction unmatched. The CDR3 here is CSANRGTLPYEQYF. CDR3 sequence (DNA): TGCAGTGCTAACAGGGGGACCTTACCCTACGAGCAGTACTTC.

V is TRBV10-1 and J is TRBJ2-5; D may be TRBD1 (6 bases). V lost 3 bases and J lost 3, with 14 bases in between. Germline CDR1 WNHNN, CDR2 SYGVQD (reference sequence). CDR3 length equals 15 residues. CDR3 loop: CASSDGLEGEETQYF. DNA of the CDR3: TGCGCCAGCAGTGACGGGCTCGAGGGGGAAGAGACCCAGTACTTC.

The rearrangement links TRBV29-1 to TRBJ2-3; 8 bases line up with TRBD1. CDR3 size: 15 residues. V shed 7 bases and J 4 bases; nucleotides not matched to a gene: 13. Germline values: CDR1 SQVTM, CDR2 ANQGSEA. CDR3 DNA sequence: TGCAGCGAACTGACCAGGGGGCGGAAGGCAGATACGCAGTATTTT. It codes for CSELTRGRKADTQYF.

This clonotype was seen many times. The chain employs TRBV5-6 and TRBJ2-5; D uncertain. From germline, CDR1 is SGHDT and CDR2 YYEEEE. This CDR3 region has 14 residues. Trimming stripped 1 base from V and 6 bases from J, with 13 bases between. The DNA for the CDR3 is TGTGCCAGCAGCTTGCCTGGAAGTGGCAAGACCCAGTACTTC. The encoded protein is CASSLPGSGKTQYF.

This clonotype was recorded at least ten times. The chain couples TRBV20-1 to TRBJ1-6, with D uncertain. V was shortened by 5 bases and J by 0 bases, with 8 bases between the two germline ends. In germline, CDR1 is DFQATT, CDR2 SNEGSKA (reference sequence). This CDR3 is 14 amino acids long. This chain's CDR3 is CSALGSSYNSPLHF. The CDR3, as DNA: TGCAGTGCTTTGGGGAGCTCCTATAATTCACCCCTCCACTTT.

This clonotype was detected many times. The CDR3 protein is CASNGGRWTGELFF. As DNA, the CDR3 is TGTGCCAGCAACGGGGGGAGATGGACCGGGGAGCTGTTTTTT. J is TRBJ2-2 and V is TRBV6-1, with TRBD2 identical over 7 bases. The CDR3 extends over 14 amino acids. With 7 bases clipped from V and 5 bases from J, the junction kept 7 bases outside the gene matches. Germline-derived CDR1 and CDR2 are MNHNS and SASEGT.

At least ten counts were recorded for this clonotype. This chain connects TRBV2 to TRBJ1-5; the match to TRBD1 covers 8 bases. V lost 4 bases to trimming and J lost 10 bases; unmatched junction nucleotides: 9. This CDR3 is built from 14 residues. The germline CDR1 and CDR2 sequences are SNHLY and FYNNEI. CDR3 protein: CASSGGTGGYPQHF. The CDR3 DNA sequence: TGTGCCAGCAGTGGCGGTACAGGGGGTTATCCCCAGCATTTT. Together with reference TRBV2 and TRBJ1-5, the CDR3 gives the full variable domain: EPEVTQTPSHQVTQMGQEVILRCVPISNHLYFYWYRQILGQKVEFLVSFYNNEISEKSEIFDDQFSVERPDGSNFTLKIRSTKLEDSAMYFCASSGGTGGYPQHFGDGTRLSIL.

In its sample, this clonotype was seen many times. This sequence joins TRBV6-6 and TRBJ1-1, with unresolved D. V dropped 4 bases and J dropped 1 base, with 7 bases sitting between them. From germline, CDR1 is MNHNY and CDR2 SVGAGI (reference sequence). This CDR3 spans 13 amino acids. The CDR3 loop reads CASSWSSNTEAFF. The DNA of the CDR3 is TGTGCCAGCAGTTGGTCCTCGAACACTGAAGCTTTCTTT.

This clonotype was seen ten or more times. The chain is built from TRBV10-3 and TRBJ1-6; tentative D call: TRBD1 (6 bases). The V end was cut by 4 bases, the J end by 10 bases, with 17 bases between. The CDR3 spans 15 residues. Germline V lookup: CDR1 ENHRY, CDR2 SYGVKD. DNA for the CDR3: TGTGCCATCAGTGCCAAACCAGGGGAAGAGTCACCCCTCCACTTT. Encoded protein: CAISAKPGEESPLHF.

This clonotype has a count of ten or more. CDR3 bases: TGCGCCAGCAGCAAAGGGACAGGGTTCACCTACGAGCAGTACTTC. Translation gives CASSKGTGFTYEQYF. The chain links TRBV4-1 to TRBJ2-7; 9 bases map to TRBD1. With V trimmed by 5 bases and J by 2 bases, 7 bases remained unmatched. The CDR3 loop spans 15 amino acids. Germline lookup yields CDR1 MGHRA and CDR2 YSYEKL.

There are many counts of this clonotype. The genes are TRBV20-1 and TRBJ1-2; a possible D gene is TRBD1 (5 bases). Trimming left V 1 base short and J 5 bases short, with 20 bases between. The CDR3 sequence is 16 residues long. Germline CDR1 DFQATT, CDR2 SNEGSKA (reference sequence). CDR3 sequence: CSARASGTQEAYGYTF. The CDR3 nucleotides are TGCAGTGCTAGAGCAAGCGGGACTCAAGAGGCGTATGGCTACACCTTC.

This clonotype was picked up many times. The chain employs TRBV5-1 and TRBJ2-3, with D possibly TRBD1 on 5 matching bases. V gave up 0 bases and J gave up 3 bases, with 17 bases separating them. The CDR3 contains 17 residues. Germline values: CDR1 SGHRS, CDR2 YFSETQ. The CDR3 here is CASSLAWTTARTDTQYF. In DNA form, the CDR3 reads TGCGCCAGCAGCTTGGCCTGGACAACTGCACGGACAGATACGCAGTATTTT.

This clonotype has ten or more counts. This chain uses TRBV20-1 with TRBJ1-2; 10 bases agree with TRBD1. The germline CDR1 and CDR2 sequences are DFQATT and SNEGSKA (reference sequence). The J segment lost 9 bases and the V segment lost 3 bases, leaving 4 bases of the junction unmatched. The CDR3 is made up of 12 amino acids. CDR3 in DNA: TGCAGTGCTAGGGGGACAGGGGAAAGCTACACCTTC. Translation: CSARGTGESYTF.

This clonotype has a count of ten or more. The CDR3 spells CASSQGTGGMGEQYF. DNA of the CDR3: TGTGCCAGCAGCCAAGGGACAGGGGGAATGGGCGAGCAGTACTTC. The V and J genes are TRBV3-1 and TRBJ2-7; 10 nucleotides align to TRBD1. Germline values: CDR1 LGHDT, CDR2 YNNKEL (reference sequence). The CDR3 covers 15 residues. V lost 1 base to trimming and J lost 6 bases; unmatched junction nucleotides: 6.

There are many counts of this clonotype. DNA of the CDR3: TGCAGCGTTCAATCCAGGGAGACCCAGTACTTC. Encoded protein: CSVQSRETQYF. J is TRBJ2-5 and V is TRBV29-1, with no clear D. Trimming shortened V by 5 bases and J by 5 bases, and 9 bases separated the two germline ends. The CDR3 covers 11 residues. Per the germline V gene, CDR1 is SQVTM and CDR2 is ANQGSEA.

In its sample, this clonotype was seen many times. The CDR3 is CSGDRGRNEQFF. The CDR3 DNA is TGCAGCGGGGACAGGGGGCGAAATGAGCAGTTCTTC. J is TRBJ2-1 and V is TRBV29-1; 12 positions match TRBD1. The length of the CDR3 is 12 residues. From germline, CDR1 is SQVTM and CDR2 ANQGSEA. V dropped 7 bases and J dropped 7; count of bases not matched to a gene: 2.

Ten or more counts support this clonotype. The chain combines TRBV20-1 with TRBJ1-5; D remains unclear. With 5 bases removed from V and 4 bases from J, the gap between germline ends came to 21 bases. The germline CDR1 and CDR2 sequences are DFQATT and SNEGSKA (reference sequence). The CDR3 length is 16 residues. The CDR3 coding sequence is TGCAGTGCTCGCCAAACCTTGGGTTATGGGAATCAGCCCCAGCATTTT. It codes for CSARQTLGYGNQPQHF.

This clonotype was counted many times. The V gene is TRBV10-3, the J gene TRBJ2-3, with 9 bases fitting TRBD1. V lost 0 bases to trimming and J lost 3 bases; unmatched junction nucleotides: 4. Germline lookup yields CDR1 ENHRY and CDR2 SYGVKD. This CDR3 spans 16 amino acids. The CDR3 DNA reads as TGTGCCATCAGTGAGTCGGCGACAGGGGGAACAGATACGCAGTATTTT. It is translated as CAISESATGGTDTQYF.

Ten or more counts support this clonotype. CDR3 loop: CSASRIRTGYYEQYF. DNA for the CDR3: TGCAGTGCGTCGAGAATTCGGACAGGATACTACGAGCAGTACTTC. The gene calls are TRBV20-1 and TRBJ2-7, with 7 bases matching TRBD1. CDR1 is DFQATT, CDR2 SNEGSKA, per germline (reference sequence). J was trimmed by 3 bases and V by 6 bases; bases with no gene match: 14. The CDR3 contains 15 residues.